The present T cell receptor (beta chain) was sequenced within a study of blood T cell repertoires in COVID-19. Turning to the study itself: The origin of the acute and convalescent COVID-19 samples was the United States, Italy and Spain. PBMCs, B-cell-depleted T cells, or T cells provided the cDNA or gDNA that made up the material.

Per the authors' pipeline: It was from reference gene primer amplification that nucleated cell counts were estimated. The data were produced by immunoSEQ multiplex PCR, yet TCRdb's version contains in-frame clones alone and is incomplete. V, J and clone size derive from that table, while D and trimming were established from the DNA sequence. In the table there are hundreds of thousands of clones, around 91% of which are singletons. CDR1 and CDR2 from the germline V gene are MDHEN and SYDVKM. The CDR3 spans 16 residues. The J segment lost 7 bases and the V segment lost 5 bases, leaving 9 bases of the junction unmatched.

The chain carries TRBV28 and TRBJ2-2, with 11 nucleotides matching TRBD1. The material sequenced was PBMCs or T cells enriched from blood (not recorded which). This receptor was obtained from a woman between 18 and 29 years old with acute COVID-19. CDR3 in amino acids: CASSPWTGGLIGELFF. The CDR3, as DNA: TGTGCCAGCAGTCCCTGGACAGGGGGCTTAATCGGGGAGCTGTTTTTT.